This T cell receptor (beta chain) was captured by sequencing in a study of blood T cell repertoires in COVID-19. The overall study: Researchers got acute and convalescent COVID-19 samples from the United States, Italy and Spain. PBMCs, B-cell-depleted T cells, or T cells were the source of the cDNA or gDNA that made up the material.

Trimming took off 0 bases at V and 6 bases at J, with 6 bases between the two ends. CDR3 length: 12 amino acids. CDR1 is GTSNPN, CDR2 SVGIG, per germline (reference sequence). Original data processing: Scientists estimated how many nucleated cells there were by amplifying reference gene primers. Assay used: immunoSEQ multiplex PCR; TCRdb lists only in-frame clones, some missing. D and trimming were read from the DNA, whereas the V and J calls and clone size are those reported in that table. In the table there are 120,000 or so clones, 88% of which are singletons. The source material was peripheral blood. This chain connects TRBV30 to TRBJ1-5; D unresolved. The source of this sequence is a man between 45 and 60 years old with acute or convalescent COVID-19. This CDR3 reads CAWSVRGQPQHF. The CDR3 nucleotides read TGTGCCTGGAGTGTACGGGGTCAGCCCCAGCATTTT.